These T cell receptor beta chains were read from a single sample in a study of Graves' ophthalmopathy and Graves' hyperthyroidism. TCRdb re-derived calls from the multiplex PCR reads in MiXCR, one entry per CDR3 protein. The repertoire holds roughly 600,000 distinct CDR3 sequences, with under 40% as singletons. Source material: peripheral blood or thyroid tissue (not recorded which). These receptors all stem from an adult man with Graves' hyperthyroidism. Both conserved end residues are part of each CDR3. A D gene is named only where the DNA matches it firmly. Part of the rows lack a size; the others show once, few, many or a class for expanded clones.

V: TRBV14; J: TRBJ2-5; D: TRBD1; size: few; length: 15; DNA: TGTGCCAGCTCACCACCTGGACAGGTGCGGGAGACCCAGTACTTC; CDR3: CASSPPGQVRETQYF
V: TRBV29-1; J: TRBJ2-3; D: -; size: -; length: 13; DNA: TGCAGCGTTAAGGGGAGGAGCACAGATACGCAGTATTTT; CDR3: CSVKGRSTDTQYF
V: TRBV9; J: TRBJ2-1; D: TRBD2; size: -; length: 17; DNA: TGTGCCAGCAGCTCACCGACTAGCGGGAGTACGGGCAATGAGCAGTTCTTC; CDR3: CASSSPTSGSTGNEQFF
V: TRBV25-1; J: TRBJ1-2; D: -; size: -; length: 12; DNA: TGTGCCAGCAGCCCCGGGGAGAGGGGCTACACCTTC; CDR3: CASSPGERGYTF
V: TRBV29-1; J: TRBJ2-7; D: TRBD2; size: -; length: 15; DNA: TGCAGCGTTGAAGGGGGAGGGTTCGGGTACAATGAGCAGTACTTC; CDR3: CSVEGGGFGYNEQYF
V: TRBV20-1; J: TRBJ1-1; D: -; size: -; length: 13; DNA: TGCAGTGCTAGAGGCGAGGGGGAGGCTGAAGCTTTCTTT; CDR3: CSARGEGEAEAFF
V: TRBV7-9; J: TRBJ2-7; D: TRBD1; size: few; length: 12; DNA: TGTGCCAGCAGCTTGGACCGCGGACAGGTTCTCTTC; CDR3: CASSLDRGQVLF
V: TRBV3-1; J: TRBJ1-5; D: -; size: -; length: 14; DNA: TGTGCCAGCAGCCAGGCAGGGGTTCAACAGCCCCAGCATTTT; CDR3: CASSQAGVQQPQHF
V: TRBV20-1; J: TRBJ1-6; D: -; size: -; length: 18; DNA: TGCAGTGCTAGGGGGGGGGCCCCTCACAGCTCCTATAATTCACCCCTCCACTTT; CDR3: CSARGGAPHSSYNSPLHF
V: TRBV7-8; J: TRBJ2-7; D: -; size: few; length: 12; DNA: TGTGCCAGCAGCTTTAACAGGGACTTGCTGTACTTC; CDR3: CASSFNRDLLYF
V: TRBV12-3/TRBV12-4; J: TRBJ1-6; D: -; size: many; length: 16; DNA: TGTGCCAGCAGTTTAGCCGTCGGGGGGGGCAATTCACCCCTCCACTTT; CDR3: CASSLAVGGGNSPLHF
V: TRBV7-9; J: TRBJ2-3; D: -; size: once; length: 13; DNA: TGTGCCAGCAGCAAGCAAGTAGCCGATACGCAGTATTTT; CDR3: CASSKQVADTQYF
V: TRBV7-8; J: TRBJ1-5; D: -; size: many; length: 13; DNA: TGTGCCAGCAGGAGGGACGGCAATCAGCCCCAGCATTTT; CDR3: CASRRDGNQPQHF
V: TRBV7-2; J: TRBJ2-5; D: TRBD2; size: -; length: 16; DNA: TGTGCCAGCAGCTTACAAGCGGGGGAAGGTTGGGAGACCCAGTACTTC; CDR3: CASSLQAGEGWETQYF
V: TRBV6-4; J: TRBJ1-5; D: -; size: -; length: 13; DNA: TGTGCCAGCAGTGAATCCAGAGGGATAGCCCAGCATTTT; CDR3: CASSESRGIAQHF
V: TRBV7-9; J: TRBJ2-7; D: -; size: many; length: 14; DNA: TGTGCCAGCAGCTTAGCTACGTTGTCCTACGAGCAGTACTTC; CDR3: CASSLATLSYEQYF
V: TRBV5-1; J: TRBJ2-5; D: -; size: few; length: 15; DNA: TGCGCCAGCACCCACGGTGTAAGTTACCAAGAGACCCAGTACTTC; CDR3: CASTHGVSYQETQYF
V: TRBV15; J: TRBJ2-5; D: TRBD2; size: -; length: 16; DNA: TGTGCCACCAGTGCTGGACTAGCGGGAGGGAAAGAGACCCAGTACTTC; CDR3: CATSAGLAGGKETQYF
V: TRBV24-1; J: TRBJ2-7; D: TRBD2; size: -; length: 18; DNA: TGTGCCACCAGTGACTCGCTAGCGGGAGGGCCATGGAGCTACGAGCAGTACTTC; CDR3: CATSDSLAGGPWSYEQYF
V: TRBV7-3; J: TRBJ2-3; D: TRBD1; size: many; length: 14; DNA: TGTGCCAGCAGCCCGGGACAGAGCACAGATACGCAGTATTTT; CDR3: CASSPGQSTDTQYF
V: TRBV29-1; J: TRBJ2-3; D: -; size: many; length: 12; DNA: TGCAGCGTTGATGGGGGCTCGGATACGCAGTATTTT; CDR3: CSVDGGSDTQYF
V: TRBV7-6; J: TRBJ2-7; D: TRBD2; size: -; length: 16; DNA: TGTGCCAGCAGCGGAATCGGACTAGCGGGGGACTACGAGCAGTACTTC; CDR3: CASSGIGLAGDYEQYF
V: TRBV27; J: TRBJ2-7; D: TRBD2; size: few; length: 15; DNA: TGTGCCAGCAGTTCGGGGACTAGCGGGAGACGCGAGCAGTACTTC; CDR3: CASSSGTSGRREQYF
V: TRBV5-1; J: TRBJ2-7; D: -; size: -; length: 15; DNA: TGCGCCAGCAGCTTGTTCCCCAGCGGCGGGGCCGAGCAGTACTTC; CDR3: CASSLFPSGGAEQYF
V: TRBV19; J: TRBJ1-5; D: -; size: many; length: 13; DNA: TGTGCCAGTAGTAGGACAGTCAATCAGCCCCAGCATTTT; CDR3: CASSRTVNQPQHF
V: TRBV25-1; J: TRBJ1-1; D: -; size: -; length: 15; DNA: TGTGCCAGCAGTGAATATCTGGGGAGCATAACTGAAGCTTTCTTT; CDR3: CASSEYLGSITEAFF